This TCR beta chain was recorded in a study of T cell responses to AZD1222 COVID-19 vaccine. A note on this clone: As yet, its antigen is unknown.

CDR3 size: 13 residues. V shed 6 bases and J shed 5 bases, with 12 bases lying between them. From germline, CDR1 is SNHLY and CDR2 FYNNEI. Study findings and constraints: As reported, nearly half of all spike-specific TCRs target variant regions that are unmutated.

Repertoires were generated with immunoSEQ multiplex PCR, while TCRdb's copy carries only in-frame clones and drops some. Of some 280,000 clones listed, 90% to 95% are singletons. The genes are TRBV2 and TRBJ2-3; tentative D call: TRBD1 (6 bases). This sequence was found in an adult who received the AZD1222 COVID-19 vaccine. The sample here was peripheral blood, taken 28 days after the second AZD1222 dose. CDR3 in amino acids: CASRTLGGDTQYF. In DNA, the CDR3 is TGTGCCAGCAGGACCTTAGGGGGAGATACGCAGTATTTT.